Listed below are T cell receptor beta chains from one sample, sequenced in a study of T cell repertoires in cytomegalovirus infection. One entry per CDR3 protein, called by TCRdb with MiXCR from the reads. The table has a few hundred thousand distinct CDR3 sequences, approximately 40% seen once. These TCRs are of unknown antigen specificity. The material sequenced was cultured PBMCs, taken from culture after CMV antigen stimulation. The origin of the receptors is a human donor in good health (CMV status not recorded). Some clones in this sample may be carry-over from other donors' samples. CDR3s include the opening cysteine and the closing phenylalanine or tryptophan. Fields, in order: clone size, V gene, J gene, D gene, CDR3 DNA, CDR3 protein. D genes are given only for firm matches. For some rows the clone size is stated as once, few or many, or as a class when expanded; others skip it.

clone_size: NA; v_call: TRBV6-5; j_call: TRBJ2-3; d_call: NA; cdr3_nt: TGTGCCAGCAGCCTGACAAGCGTTGTAGATACGCAGTATTTT; cdr3_aa: CASSLTSVVDTQYF
clone_size: few; v_call: TRBV12-3/TRBV12-4; j_call: TRBJ2-7; d_call: TRBD2; cdr3_nt: TGTGCCAGCAGGCAGGCCTTACGGCAGTCCCCGGGACTAGCTTTCTACGAGCAGTACTTC; cdr3_aa: CASRQALRQSPGLAFYEQYF
clone_size: NA; v_call: TRBV20-1; j_call: TRBJ2-1; d_call: TRBD1; cdr3_nt: TGCAGTGCGAGGAACCCAGGGGGCAGCTCCTACAATGAGCAGTTCTTC; cdr3_aa: CSARNPGGSSYNEQFF
clone_size: few; v_call: TRBV20-1; j_call: TRBJ2-1; d_call: TRBD2; cdr3_nt: TGCAGTGCTTCTTCCGGGACAGTGGGTCTAGCGGGACGCAATGAGCAGTTCTTC; cdr3_aa: CSASSGTVGLAGRNEQFF
clone_size: NA; v_call: TRBV6-2/TRBV6-3; j_call: TRBJ2-1; d_call: TRBD2; cdr3_nt: TGTGCCAGCAGACCTATCGGCGGGGGGCGTTCCTACAATGAGCAGTTCTTC; cdr3_aa: CASRPIGGGRSYNEQFF
clone_size: few; v_call: TRBV2; j_call: TRBJ2-5; d_call: NA; cdr3_nt: TGTGCCAGCAGGCAGGGAAGGGGAGAGACCCAGTACTTC; cdr3_aa: CASRQGRGETQYF
clone_size: once; v_call: TRBV5-1; j_call: TRBJ2-5; d_call: NA; cdr3_nt: TGCGCCAGCAGCTACCCCGCGCGCGGTGTCGAGGAGACCCAGTACTTC; cdr3_aa: CASSYPARGVEETQYF
clone_size: NA; v_call: TRBV2; j_call: TRBJ2-3; d_call: NA; cdr3_nt: TGTGCCAGCAGTACTTTGGGCGGAAGCACAGATACGCAGTATTTT; cdr3_aa: CASSTLGGSTDTQYF
clone_size: few; v_call: TRBV10-3; j_call: TRBJ2-7; d_call: NA; cdr3_nt: TGTGCCATCAGGATGAAGAGCCACGAGCAGTACTTC; cdr3_aa: CAIRMKSHEQYF
clone_size: NA; v_call: TRBV7-6; j_call: TRBJ2-3; d_call: TRBD2; cdr3_nt: TGTGCCAGCAGCTCAGGGACTAGCAGTAGCACAGATACGCAGTATTTT; cdr3_aa: CASSSGTSSSTDTQYF
clone_size: NA; v_call: TRBV19; j_call: TRBJ2-2; d_call: NA; cdr3_nt: TGTGCCAGTAGTACCGGGGTGACAGTCTACACCGGGGAGCTGTTTTTT; cdr3_aa: CASSTGVTVYTGELFF
clone_size: many; v_call: TRBV7-2; j_call: TRBJ1-5; d_call: NA; cdr3_nt: TGTGCCAGCAGCTTAGGGTCGGGCCCTGAGCCCCAGCATTTT; cdr3_aa: CASSLGSGPEPQHF
clone_size: few; v_call: TRBV7-8; j_call: TRBJ1-5; d_call: NA; cdr3_nt: TGTGCCACCACTTCGGATTTCGGCAATCAGCCCCAGCATTTT; cdr3_aa: CATTSDFGNQPQHF
clone_size: few; v_call: TRBV7-8; j_call: TRBJ2-7; d_call: TRBD1; cdr3_nt: TGTGCCAGCAACCCATCAGGGGGCGCCCCCTACGAGCAGTACTTC; cdr3_aa: CASNPSGGAPYEQYF
clone_size: NA; v_call: TRBV12-3/TRBV12-4; j_call: TRBJ2-3; d_call: NA; cdr3_nt: TGTGCCAGCAGTTTTACCGAACGCACAGATACGCAGTATTTT; cdr3_aa: CASSFTERTDTQYF
clone_size: once; v_call: TRBV7-2; j_call: TRBJ2-7; d_call: NA; cdr3_nt: TGTGCCAGCAGCCCCCCGGGGGCCTCCTACGAGCAGTACTTC; cdr3_aa: CASSPPGASYEQYF
clone_size: few; v_call: TRBV27; j_call: TRBJ1-5; d_call: TRBD1; cdr3_nt: TGTGCCAGCAGTTTATCCGGACAGGCAAGCAATCAGCCCCAGCATTTT; cdr3_aa: CASSLSGQASNQPQHF
clone_size: NA; v_call: TRBV7-6; j_call: TRBJ2-1; d_call: TRBD2; cdr3_nt: TGTGCCAGCAGCCTGAGCGGGGGGTCGGAGTTCTTC; cdr3_aa: CASSLSGGSEFF
clone_size: NA; v_call: TRBV5-1; j_call: TRBJ2-7; d_call: NA; cdr3_nt: TGCGCCAGCAGCCCGACGGGGGACTCCTACGAGCAGTACTTC; cdr3_aa: CASSPTGDSYEQYF
clone_size: few; v_call: TRBV7-2; j_call: TRBJ2-5; d_call: TRBD1; cdr3_nt: TGTGCCAGCAGGATACAGGGGGTTCAAGAGACCCAGTACTTC; cdr3_aa: CASRIQGVQETQYF
clone_size: NA; v_call: TRBV7-6; j_call: TRBJ2-7; d_call: NA; cdr3_nt: TGTGCCAGCAGCTCGGCCATAAACCCCACCAACAACTACGAGCAGTACTTC; cdr3_aa: CASSSAINPTNNYEQYF
clone_size: NA; v_call: TRBV23-1; j_call: TRBJ2-3; d_call: NA; cdr3_nt: TGCGCCAGCAGTCACCTACACCCCGGGACCCTCAACACAGATACGCAGTATTTT; cdr3_aa: CASSHLHPGTLNTDTQYF
clone_size: NA; v_call: TRBV18; j_call: TRBJ2-7; d_call: NA; cdr3_nt: TGTGCCAGCTCACCAAAGAATCTAGGAGGGCTGGAGGAGCAGTACTTC; cdr3_aa: CASSPKNLGGLEEQYF
clone_size: once; v_call: TRBV7-2; j_call: TRBJ2-1; d_call: NA; cdr3_nt: TGTGCCAGCAGCCGTAGCGGTACGGATGAGCAGTTCTTC; cdr3_aa: CASSRSGTDEQFF
clone_size: NA; v_call: TRBV12-3/TRBV12-4; j_call: TRBJ1-4; d_call: NA; cdr3_nt: TGTGCCAGCAGCCTACACCAGGTTTCTAATGAAAAACTGTTTTTT; cdr3_aa: CASSLHQVSNEKLFF
clone_size: NA; v_call: TRBV7-9; j_call: TRBJ1-2; d_call: TRBD1; cdr3_nt: TGTGCCAGCAGCCACAGGGACAGTCCTACTGATGGCTACACCTTC; cdr3_aa: CASSHRDSPTDGYTF